These T cell receptor beta chains were read from a single sample in a study of metastatic and nonmetastatic thyroid tumors. TCRdb re-analyzed the PCR reads using MiXCR. The data contain around 31,000 clones, about 21% of them singletons. What was sequenced was tumor tissue. Receptor source: a male donor with papillary thyroid cancer or a benign thyroid nodule (not recorded which). Some clones in this sample may be carry-over from other donors' samples. Both conserved end residues are part of each CDR3. D genes are given only for firm matches. The listing skips clone size in some rows; elsewhere it reads once, few, many or a size class.

J | D | size | V | CDR3 | DNA
TRBJ2-7 | NA | medium-sized | TRBV6-2/TRBV6-3 | CASRQLATASYEQYF | TGTGCCAGCAGGCAGCTAGCGACCGCCTCCTACGAGCAGTACTTC
TRBJ1-2 | TRBD1 | NA | TRBV24-1 | CATSDRDRDYGYTF | TGTGCCACCAGTGACCGGGACAGGGACTATGGCTACACCTTC
TRBJ2-7 | NA | NA | TRBV5-8 | CASISRALSSYEQYF | TGTGCCAGCATCTCTCGGGCCCTTAGCTCCTACGAGCAGTACTTC
TRBJ2-1 | TRBD2 | NA | TRBV20-1 | CSPGLAGNNEQFF | TGCAGCCCGGGACTAGCGGGAAACAATGAGCAGTTCTTC
TRBJ1-5 | NA | many | TRBV30 | CAWSRGEGNNQPQHF | TGTGCCTGGAGTAGAGGGGAGGGGAATAATCAGCCCCAGCATTTT
TRBJ2-5 | NA | many | TRBV6-2/TRBV6-3 | CASSYLGRAATETQYF | TGTGCCAGCAGTTACTTGGGCAGGGCTGCCACTGAGACCCAGTACTTC
TRBJ1-1 | NA | many | TRBV29-1 | CSSQGGTEAFF | TGCAGCTCACAGGGTGGCACTGAAGCTTTCTTT
TRBJ1-6 | NA | NA | TRBV7-9 | CASGGWRRNNSPLHF | TGTGCCAGCGGGGGGTGGAGGAGGAATAATTCACCCCTCCACTTT
TRBJ2-4 | TRBD2 | many | TRBV27 | CASRAGADIQYF | TGTGCCAGCAGAGCGGGAGCTGACATTCAGTACTTC
TRBJ1-6 | NA | many | TRBV9 | CASSISSNPYNSPLHF | TGTGCCAGCAGTATTTCAAGCAACCCTTATAATTCACCCCTCCACTTT
TRBJ1-6 | TRBD1 | NA | TRBV20-1 | CSARTQDRPGSPLHF | TGCAGTGCTAGAACCCAGGACAGGCCCGGTTCACCCCTCCACTTT
TRBJ2-7 | TRBD1 | medium-sized | TRBV28 | CASSTIQQGIYEQYF | TGTGCCAGCAGCACGATACAACAGGGGATCTACGAGCAGTACTTC
TRBJ2-6 | TRBD1 | many | TRBV5-4 | CASSLVGQGATGANVLTF | TGTGCCAGCAGCTTAGTCGGACAGGGGGCGACTGGGGCCAACGTCCTGACTTTC
TRBJ2-7 | NA | few | TRBV27 | CASIRGYEQYF | TGTGCCAGCATTCGTGGCTACGAGCAGTACTTC
TRBJ2-1 | NA | many | TRBV15 | CATRTMGEGVYNEQFF | TGTGCCACCAGGACAATGGGGGAGGGGGTCTACAATGAGCAGTTCTTC
TRBJ2-2 | NA | NA | TRBV11-1 | CASSLGRGLNTGELFF | TGTGCCAGCAGCTTAGGTCGAGGGTTGAACACCGGGGAGCTGTTTTTT
TRBJ2-7 | NA | NA | TRBV27 | CASSSVDSYEQYF | TGTGCCAGCAGTTCGGTGGACTCCTACGAGCAGTACTTC
TRBJ2-1 | NA | few | TRBV10-3 | CAIRQGRNEQFF | TGTGCCATCAGGCAGGGGCGGAATGAGCAGTTCTTC
TRBJ2-7 | NA | few | TRBV6-2/TRBV6-3 | CALPEQRGEQYF | TGTGCTCTACCTGAACAAAGGGGCGAGCAGTACTTC
TRBJ1-1 | NA | few | TRBV6-1 | CASSSGHGVFDEAFF | TGTGCCAGCAGTTCCGGACATGGGGTGTTCGATGAAGCTTTCTTT
TRBJ2-5 | NA | many | TRBV20-1 | CSARGADQETQYF | TGCAGTGCTAGAGGGGCAGACCAAGAGACCCAGTACTTC
TRBJ2-1 | NA | NA | TRBV7-9 | CASSPQVWVQFF | TGTGCCAGCAGCCCCCAGGTGTGGGTGCAGTTCTTC
TRBJ2-3 | TRBD2 | many | TRBV9 | CASSVASGSTDTQYF | TGTGCCAGCAGCGTAGCTAGCGGCAGCACAGATACGCAGTATTTT
TRBJ2-1 | TRBD2 | few | TRBV29-1 | CSVDGTSWRATSEQFF | TGCAGCGTTGATGGGACTAGCTGGAGGGCCACTTCTGAGCAGTTCTTC
TRBJ2-7 | NA | NA | TRBV7-9 | CASSLEGGAYEQYF | TGTGCCAGCAGCTTAGAGGGCGGAGCCTACGAGCAGTACTTC
TRBJ2-1 | NA | many | TRBV5-1 | CASSLVRQEQFF | TGCGCCAGCAGCTTGGTCCGCCAAGAGCAGTTCTTC
TRBJ2-1 | TRBD1 | few | TRBV19 | CASSMGWDRRFF | TGTGCCAGTAGTATGGGATGGGACAGGAGGTTCTTC
TRBJ2-1 | TRBD2 | once | TRBV19 | CASSVRSAGGPYEQFF | TGTGCCAGTAGCGTGAGGTCAGCGGGGGGGCCTTATGAGCAGTTCTTC
TRBJ1-1 | NA | many | TRBV13 | CASSRGQLEAFF | TGTGCCAGCAGTCGAGGACAGCTTGAAGCTTTCTTT